What follows are 18 T cell receptor beta chains derived from one specimen sequenced in a study of blood T cell repertoires in COVID-19. TCRdb's table, derived via immunoSEQ multiplex PCR, lists solely in-frame clones and lacks some. The sample lists fewer than 200,000 clones; roughly 81% were seen once. Sequencing was done on a sample of peripheral blood. These receptors were taken from a man aged 35 to 55 who had recovered from COVID-19.

V is TRBV3-1 (or the pseudogene TRBV3-2) and J is TRBJ2-1; D is perhaps TRBD1 (6 bases). The germline gives CDR1 LGHDT, CDR2 YNNKEL (reference sequence). V was clipped by 1 base and J by 12 bases, with 10 bases between them. The CDR3 is 12 amino acids. This chain's CDR3 is CASSQVGARQFF. In DNA form, the CDR3 reads TGTGCCAGCAGCCAAGTGGGGGCCAGGCAGTTCTTC.

The gene calls are TRBV3-1 (or the pseudogene TRBV3-2) and TRBJ2-7; 8 bases agree with TRBD2. Per germline, CDR1 LGHDT and CDR2 YNNKEL (reference sequence). The V gene end was trimmed by 2 bases and the J gene end by 2 bases; junction bases not matched to a gene: 8. This CDR3 region has 16 residues. The CDR3 DNA reads as TGTGCCAGCAGCCAAAGCATGCGGGAGGTTCCCTACGAGCAGTACTTC. Encoded protein: CASSQSMREVPYEQYF.

The chain joins TRBV24-1 to TRBJ2-1; a possible D gene is TRBD2 (6 bases). The ends were cut back, 6 bases at V and 7 bases at J, with 12 bases in the middle. Germline values: CDR1 KGHDR, CDR2 SFDVKD. The CDR3 consists of 13 residues. The CDR3 loop reads CATSLPGRNEQFF. DNA of the CDR3: TGTGCCACCAGTTTACCGGGGAGGAATGAGCAGTTCTTC.

The CDR3 nucleotides are TGTGCCAGCAGCTTAGAGCACACCCGCCTGAACAATGAGCAGTTCTTC. This encodes CASSLEHTRLNNEQFF. The chain recombines TRBV11-2 with TRBJ2-1, with D unclear. V was clipped by 0 bases and J by 5 bases, with 14 bases between them. CDR1 is SGHAT, CDR2 FQNNGV, per germline. The CDR3 extends over 16 amino acids.

At least ten counts were recorded for this clone. The chain has TRBV6-5 and TRBJ2-7; 7 nucleotides align to TRBD2. This CDR3 is built from 15 residues. Trimming removed 2 bases from V and 5 bases from J; junction bases left unmatched: 9. Germline values: CDR1 MNHEY, CDR2 SVGAGI. The CDR3 DNA follows: TGTGCCAGCAGTTACGGGCGGGGAGGGTTTGACGAGCAGTACTTC. Translated, it gives CASSYGRGGFDEQYF.

This clone was counted a few times. V is TRBV3-1 (or the pseudogene TRBV3-2) and J is TRBJ2-7, with TRBD2 matching over 14 bases. The CDR3 sequence is 14 residues long. Trimming took 7 bases from V and 6 from J; bases not matched to a gene: 5. Germline CDR1 reads LGHDT; CDR2 reads YNNKEL (reference sequence). CDR3 in amino acids: CASTGTSGSSEQYF. Here the CDR3 DNA reads TGTGCCAGCACCGGGACTAGCGGGAGCTCCGAGCAGTACTTC.

This clone was seen a few times. The rearrangement uses TRBV27 and TRBJ2-2, with D possibly matching TRBD2 (7 bases). The V end was cut by 3 bases, the J end by 7 bases, with 9 bases between. The CDR3 contains 13 residues. Germline CDR1 reads MNHEY; CDR2 reads SMNVEV (reference sequence). This CDR3 reads CASSLGGHGELFF. The DNA of the CDR3 is TGTGCCAGCAGTTTGGGGGGGCACGGGGAGCTGTTTTTT.

The chain recombines TRBV3-1 (or the pseudogene TRBV3-2) with TRBJ2-3, with a weak D call TRBD2 (6 bases). The CDR3 runs 16 residues. CDR1 and CDR2 from the germline V gene are LGHDT and YNNKEL (reference sequence). V dropped 0 bases and J dropped 11 bases, with 21 bases sitting between them. The CDR3 DNA is TGTGCCAGCAGCCAAGATGGTCTAGCAGGGCCCGGGGGGCAGTATTTT. Translating it yields CASSQDGLAGPGGQYF.

This clone has just one count. At one boundary the junction diverges from the germline segment, which might be a read error. The chain is built from TRBV3-1 (or the pseudogene TRBV3-2) and TRBJ2-7; TRBD1 is a possible D gene (5 bases). The CDR3 is 12 residues long. CDR1 is LGHDT, CDR2 YNNKEL, per germline (reference sequence). CDR3 nucleotides: TGTGCCAGCAGCGAAGACAGAGGAGAGCAGTACTTC. The encoded protein is CASSEDRGEQYF.

This clone has a count of ten or more. This rearrangement joins TRBV19 to TRBJ1-2, with D perhaps TRBD1 (6 bases). The V gene lost 4 bases and the J gene lost 7 bases, with 13 bases spanning the gap. The germline gives CDR1 LNHDA, CDR2 SQIVND (reference sequence). This CDR3 contains 13 residues. Written as DNA, the CDR3 is TGTGCCAGTAGTACACAGGGCGTCGGTGGCTACACCTTC. It codes for CASSTQGVGGYTF.

The chain combines TRBV28 with TRBJ1-4; 7 bases are a match to TRBD1. Looked up from germline, CDR1 is MDHEN and CDR2 is SYDVKM. The length of the CDR3 is 13 residues. The ends lost 10 bases at V and 3 bases at J; junction bases unmatched: 5. The CDR3: CATTGVANEKLFF. Written as DNA, the CDR3 is TGTGCCACCACAGGGGTAGCTAATGAAAAACTGTTTTTT.

The J gene is TRBJ1-1, the V gene TRBV15, with TRBD1 matching 7 bases. V lost 1 base and J lost 2; bases outside the gene matches: 1. Germline-derived CDR1 and CDR2 are LNHNV and YYDKDF (reference sequence). The CDR3 spans 14 residues. The CDR3: CATSRGQGNTEAFF. The CDR3 DNA reads TGTGCCACCAGCAGAGGACAGGGCAACACTGAAGCTTTCTTT.

V gene TRBV6-2 or TRBV6-3 combines with J gene TRBJ2-3; TRBD2 might be the D (7 bases). V was trimmed by 6 bases and J by 4 bases, leaving 17 bases between them. CDR1 MNHEY and CDR2 SVGEGT come from the germline V gene. The CDR3 is 15 amino acids. This CDR3 is CASRYGAGAADTQYF. The CDR3 DNA sequence: TGTGCCAGCAGGTACGGGGCGGGGGCGGCAGATACGCAGTATTTT.

This clone was observed once. This chain joins TRBV5-4 and TRBJ1-1; 9 bases line up with TRBD1. The CDR3 spans 15 residues. With 3 bases clipped from V and 5 bases from J, the junction kept 8 bases outside the gene matches. CDR1 SGHNT and CDR2 YYREEE come from the germline V gene (reference sequence). CDR3 protein: CASSSGTGTVTEAFF. The CDR3 DNA sequence: TGTGCCAGCAGCTCAGGGACAGGGACGGTAACTGAAGCTTTCTTT.

On this clone: In the same sample, other DNA sequences code for this CDR3. The genes are TRBV18 and TRBJ1-4; unclear D gene. From germline, CDR1 is KGHSH and CDR2 LQKENI. This CDR3 region has 13 residues. The ends were cut back, 6 bases at V and 0 bases at J, with 5 bases in the middle. The CDR3 DNA reads as TGTGCCAGCTCGTCTGCAACTAATGAAAAACTGTTTTTT. It encodes CASSSATNEKLFF.

The gene calls are TRBV28 and TRBJ2-7; 8 bases are a match to TRBD1. Germline V CDR1 and CDR2: MDHEN, SYDVKM. CDR3 length: 13 amino acids. V lost 6 bases and J lost 6; bases outside the gene matches: 7. In DNA, the CDR3 is TGTGCCAGCAGGACAGGGGCGCGGGTCGAGCAGTACTTC. Translated: CASRTGARVEQYF.

The V and J genes are TRBV6-2 or TRBV6-3 and TRBJ2-2; 11 nucleotides line up with TRBD2. Germline trimming cut 5 bases from V and 1 base from J; bases unmatched to any gene: 6. This CDR3 contains 17 residues. The germline V gene encodes CDR1 MNHEY and CDR2 SVGEGT. CDR3 nucleotide sequence: TGTGCCAGCAGTAAGAGACTAGCGGGGCAGAACACCGGGGAGCTGTTTTTT. The encoded protein is CASSKRLAGQNTGELFF.

V gene TRBV12-3 or TRBV12-4 combines with J gene TRBJ1-1; unclear D gene. Trimming left V 5 bases short and J 5 bases short, with 9 bases between. CDR3 length equals 12 residues. The CDR3 DNA sequence: TGTGCCAGCAGTCGGGGTATGACTGAAGCTTTCTTT. This sequence encodes CASSRGMTEAFF.